This TCR beta chain came from a study of CXCR3-negative and CXCR3-positive naive CD8 T cells. Points on this clonotype: Its antigen is as yet unknown.

Broader study findings: Memory, not naive, CXCR3-negative and CXCR3-positive cells differed in TRBV-TRBJ usage. Similarly elevated diversity marked both naive subsets, with memory CD8+ cells showing far lower diversity. In CXCR3-positive naive cells, the TRB CDR3s were more hydrophobic than in CXCR3-negative naive cells.

CD45RO-CCR7+CD27+CD95- cells counted as naive CD8+ T cells. The TRB libraries of cDNA were built by UMI-labeled 5' RACE. TCRdb reprocessed the 5' RACE reads; each CDR3 protein has one entry and no DNA is given. The repertoire shows more than 70,000 distinct CDR3 sequences; the top ten hold approximately 0.62%. This CDR3 spans 14 amino acids. Per the germline V gene, CDR1 is MGHRA and CDR2 is YSYEKL. The chain carries TRBV4-1 and TRBJ1-1. Sequencing was performed on naive CXCR3+ CD8+ T cells from blood. Described subset: CD45RO-CCR7+CD27+CD95- naive CD8+ T cells expressing CXCR3 (TNR3+). This TCR was sampled from a human donor in good health. Some clones in this sample may be carry-over from other donors' samples. CDR3 amino acids: CASSRTLLNTEAFF.